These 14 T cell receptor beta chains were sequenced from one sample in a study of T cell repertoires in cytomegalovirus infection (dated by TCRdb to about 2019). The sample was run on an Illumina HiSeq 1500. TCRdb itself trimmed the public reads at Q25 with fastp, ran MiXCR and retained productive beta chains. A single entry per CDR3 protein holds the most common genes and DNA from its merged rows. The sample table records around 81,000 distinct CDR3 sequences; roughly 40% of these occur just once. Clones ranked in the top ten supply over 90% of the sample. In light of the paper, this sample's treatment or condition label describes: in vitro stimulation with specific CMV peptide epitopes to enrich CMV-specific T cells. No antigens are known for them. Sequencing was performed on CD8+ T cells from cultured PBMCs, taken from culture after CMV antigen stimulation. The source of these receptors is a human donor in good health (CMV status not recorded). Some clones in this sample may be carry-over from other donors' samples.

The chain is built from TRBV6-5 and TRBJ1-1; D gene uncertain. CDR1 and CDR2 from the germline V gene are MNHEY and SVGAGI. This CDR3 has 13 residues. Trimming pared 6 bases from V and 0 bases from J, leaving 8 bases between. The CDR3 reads CASRYSMNTEAFF. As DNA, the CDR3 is TGTGCCAGCAGATACAGCATGAACACTGAAGCTTTCTTT.

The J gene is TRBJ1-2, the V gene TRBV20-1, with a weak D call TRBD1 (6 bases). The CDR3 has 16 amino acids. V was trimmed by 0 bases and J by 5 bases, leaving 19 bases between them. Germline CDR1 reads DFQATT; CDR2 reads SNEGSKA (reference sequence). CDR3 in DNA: TGCAGTGCTAGAGATTTAGTGGGACAACTAAAATATGGCTACACCTTC. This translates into CSARDLVGQLKYGYTF.

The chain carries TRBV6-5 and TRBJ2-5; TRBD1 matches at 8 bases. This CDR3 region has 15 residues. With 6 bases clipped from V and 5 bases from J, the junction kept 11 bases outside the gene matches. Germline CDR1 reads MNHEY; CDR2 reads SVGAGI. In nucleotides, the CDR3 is TGTGCCAGCAGCCAAGGACAGGGAAGCTCTGAGACCCAGTACTTC. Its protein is CASSQGQGSSETQYF.

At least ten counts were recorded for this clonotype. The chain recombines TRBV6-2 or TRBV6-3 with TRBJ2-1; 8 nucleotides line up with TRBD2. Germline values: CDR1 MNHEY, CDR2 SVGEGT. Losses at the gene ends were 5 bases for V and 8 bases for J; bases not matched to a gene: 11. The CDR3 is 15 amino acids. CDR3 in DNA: TGTGCCAGCAGTCCGGCTGGGACTAGGATAGATGAGCAGTTCTTC. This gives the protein CASSPAGTRIDEQFF.

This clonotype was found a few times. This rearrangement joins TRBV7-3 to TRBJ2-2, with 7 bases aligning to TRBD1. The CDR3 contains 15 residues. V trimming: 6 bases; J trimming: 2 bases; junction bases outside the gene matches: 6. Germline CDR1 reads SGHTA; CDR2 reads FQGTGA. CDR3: CASRPTGINTGELFF. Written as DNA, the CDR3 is TGTGCCAGCAGGCCGACAGGGATCAACACCGGGGAGCTGTTTTTT.

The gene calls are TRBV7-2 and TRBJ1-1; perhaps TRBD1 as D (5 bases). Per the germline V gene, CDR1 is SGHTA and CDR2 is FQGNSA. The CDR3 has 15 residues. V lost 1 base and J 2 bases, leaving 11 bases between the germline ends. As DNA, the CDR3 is TGTGCCAGCAGCTTAGGTGGAGGGGCTAACACTGAAGCTTTCTTT. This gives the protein CASSLGGGANTEAFF. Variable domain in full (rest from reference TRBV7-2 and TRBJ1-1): GAGVSQSPSNKVTEKGKDVELRCDPISGHTALYWYRQSLGQGLEFLIYFQGNSAPDKSGLPSDRFSAERTGGSVSTLTIQRTQQEDSAVYLCASSLGGGANTEAFFGQGTRLTVV.

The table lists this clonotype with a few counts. The CDR3 region is CSAGKTLPVTEAFF. The CDR3 bases are TGCAGTGCTGGAAAGACCCTCCCGGTCACTGAAGCTTTCTTT. The chain employs TRBV20-1 and TRBJ1-1; D gene ambiguous. The V and J ends lost 5 bases and 4 bases respectively, with 17 bases between them. The length of the CDR3 is 14 residues. CDR1 DFQATT and CDR2 SNEGSKA come from the germline V gene (reference sequence).

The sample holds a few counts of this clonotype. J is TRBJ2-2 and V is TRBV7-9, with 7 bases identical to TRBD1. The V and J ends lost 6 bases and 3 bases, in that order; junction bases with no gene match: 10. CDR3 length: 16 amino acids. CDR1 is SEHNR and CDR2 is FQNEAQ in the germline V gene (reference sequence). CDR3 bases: TGTGCCAGCAGACCGCGGTCAGGGGGACACACCGGGGAGCTGTTTTTT. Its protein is CASRPRSGGHTGELFF.

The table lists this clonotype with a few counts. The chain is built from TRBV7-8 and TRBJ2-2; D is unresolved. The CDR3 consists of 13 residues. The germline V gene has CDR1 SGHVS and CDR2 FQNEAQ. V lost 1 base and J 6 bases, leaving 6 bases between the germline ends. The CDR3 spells CASSLVFPGELFF. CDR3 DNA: TGTGCCAGCAGCTTAGTCTTTCCCGGGGAGCTGTTTTTT.

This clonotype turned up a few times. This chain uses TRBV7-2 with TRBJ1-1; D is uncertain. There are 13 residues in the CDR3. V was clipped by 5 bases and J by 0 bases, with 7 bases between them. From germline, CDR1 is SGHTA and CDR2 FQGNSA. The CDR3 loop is CASSPEMNTEAFF. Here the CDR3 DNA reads TGTGCCAGCAGCCCTGAGATGAACACTGAAGCTTTCTTT.

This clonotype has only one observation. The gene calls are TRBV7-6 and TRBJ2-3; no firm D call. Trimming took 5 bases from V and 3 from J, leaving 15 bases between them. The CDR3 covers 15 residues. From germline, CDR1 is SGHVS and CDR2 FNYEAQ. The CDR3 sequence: CASSGVEGATDTQYF. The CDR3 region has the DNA TGTGCCAGCAGCGGTGTAGAAGGCGCGACAGATACGCAGTATTTT.

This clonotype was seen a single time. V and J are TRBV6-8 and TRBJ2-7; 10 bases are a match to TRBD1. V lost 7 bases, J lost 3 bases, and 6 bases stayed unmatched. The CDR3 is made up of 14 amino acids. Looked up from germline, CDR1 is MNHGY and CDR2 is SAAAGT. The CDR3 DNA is TGTGCCAGCATTGGGACAGGGGACCGCTACGAGCAGTACTTC. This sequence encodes CASIGTGDRYEQYF.

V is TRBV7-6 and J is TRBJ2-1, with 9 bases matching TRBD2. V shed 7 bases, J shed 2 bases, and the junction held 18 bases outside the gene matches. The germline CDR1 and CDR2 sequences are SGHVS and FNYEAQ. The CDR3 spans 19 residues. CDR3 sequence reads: CASTSRIFSGGHTYNEQFF. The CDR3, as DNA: TGTGCCAGCACCTCTCGTATCTTTAGCGGGGGCCACACCTACAATGAGCAGTTCTTC.

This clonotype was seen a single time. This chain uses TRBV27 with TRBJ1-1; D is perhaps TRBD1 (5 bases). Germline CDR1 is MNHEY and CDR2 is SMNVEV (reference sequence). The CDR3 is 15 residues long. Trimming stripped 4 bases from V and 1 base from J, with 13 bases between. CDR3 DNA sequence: TGTGCCAGCAGTTCCCCCCAGGGAGGGAACACTGAAGCTTTCTTT. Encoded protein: CASSSPQGGNTEAFF.